This T cell receptor beta chain comes out of a study of cytomegalovirus exposure and HLA in healthy donors. General study points: Within an earlier analysis, most TCR beta V segments proved productive either about 87% or about 30% of the time. An assumption of roughly uniform sequencing depth across donors underlay the presence/absence analyses. Testing in vitro showed three CMV-associated chains specific for CMV antigens. Within a later analysis, the majority of CMV-associated TCR beta chains appeared HLA-restricted.

Worth noting for this clone: As yet, its antigen is unknown.

The primer mix had 60 Vbeta and 13 Jbeta primers. TCRdb's table, derived via immunoSEQ multiplex PCR, lists solely in-frame clones and lacks some. The table has under 65,000 clones, around 80% seen once. The CDR3 is 15 amino acids. Deletions cut 0 bases from V and 4 bases from J, with 13 bases between. CDR1 and CDR2 from the germline V gene are SGHRS and YFSETQ. Sequenced sample: PBMCs. The sequence was obtained from a man between 50 and 59 years old in good health and CMV-seronegative. V usage is TRBV5-1 and J usage is TRBJ2-5; tentatively, D is TRBD1 (5 bases). CDR3 DNA sequence: TGCGCCAGCAGCTTGGTGCCTGGGGCCGGAGAGACCCAGTACTTC. Translation gives CASSLVPGAGETQYF.